Described below is a single T cell receptor beta chain sequence and its context. What it recognizes is unknown. This sample was taken from a study of beta chain features in type 1 diabetes. Study-wide background: Across the samples, roughly 98 million sorted cells were examined in total. The study's findings and limits: Moderate yet significant TCRB CDR3 shortening was seen in Type 1 diabetes patients in all four CD4+ subsets.

This CDR3 is 16 amino acids long. Germline V lookup: CDR1 KGHSH, CDR2 LQKENI. The V and J ends lost 2 bases and 0 bases respectively, with 11 bases between them. CD45RO/CCR7/CD25/CD127/CD95/CD27 separated CD4+ naive, central memory, regulatory and stem cell-like memory cells by sorting. cDNA synthesis used the whole RNA isolate, giving expressed TCRB sequences. Sequencing used immunoSEQ multiplex PCR; TCRdb keeps in-frame clones, though not all of them. Among hundreds of thousands of clones, roughly an eighth were seen once, and the ten largest hold less than 0.025%. The sample consisted of naive CD4+ T cells from blood. The clonotype comes from a man aged 18 to 29 with type 1 diabetes. V usage is TRBV18 and J usage is TRBJ1-5; D is uncertain. The CDR3 sequence: CASSPNRVHSNQPQHF. In DNA, the CDR3 is TGTGCCAGCTCACCAAACCGGGTCCATAGCAATCAGCCCCAGCATTTT. The full variable domain, with the rest looked up from reference TRBV18 and TRBJ1-5, is NAGVMQNPRHLVRRRGQEARLRCSPMKGHSHVYWYRQLPEEGLKFMVYLQKENIIDESGMPKERFSAEFPKEGPSILRIQQVVRGDSAAYFCASSPNRVHSNQPQHFGDGTRLSIL.